This record looks at one T cell receptor beta chain sequence and its context. The data were produced by immunoSEQ multiplex PCR, yet TCRdb's version contains in-frame clones alone and is incomplete. Altogether about 2.4 million clones are present, 90% to 95% being singletons, with the ten largest covering around 0.4%. The CDR3 loop spans 18 amino acids. Germline loops: CDR1 SGHRS, CDR2 YFSETQ. V trimming: 3 bases; J trimming: 2 bases; junction bases outside the gene matches: 7. This specimen comes from a study of shared clonotypes between healthy human individuals. This TCR derives from a man between 18 and 35 years old in good health. Some clones in this sample may be carry-over from other donors' samples. The gene calls are TRBV5-1 and TRBJ2-1; 14 positions match TRBD2. Sequencing input: naive CD4+ T cells from PBMCs. Subset given: CD45RA+ positively selected. The CDR3 DNA follows: TGCGCCAGCAGCTGGACTAGCGGGAGGACCCGACCCTACAATGAGCAGTTCTTC. Amino acids: CASSWTSGRTRPYNEQFF.